Each of the 25 T cell receptor beta chains below was sequenced from the same sample in a study of T-cell reconstitution after alpha-beta-depleted transplantation in children. Findings of the study overall: Newly generated T cells supplied most T-cell counts and diversity one year post-transplant.

Antigens of these TCRs are unknown. Unique molecular identifiers tagged the TCRbeta library. TCRdb processed the PCR reads anew with MiXCR; each CDR3 protein has one entry. The sample yields about 300,000 distinct CDR3 sequences, about 7.3% seen once. Source: peripheral blood, taken 360 days after TCRalphabeta/CD19-depleted stem cell transplant. These receptors all stem from a female patient aged 2-10 years who had a stem cell transplant for Fanconi anemia, so the T cells may come from the graft donor.

This clonotype was recorded at least ten times. The chain couples TRBV20-1 to TRBJ2-2; the match to TRBD1 covers 8 bases. The trim removed 7 bases at V and 4 bases at J, leaving 14 bases unmatched. In germline, CDR1 is DFQATT, CDR2 SNEGSKA (reference sequence). CDR3 length: 16 residues. The DNA of the CDR3 is TGCAGTGTTATGACAGGGGAGTTTTTGAGCACCGGGGAGCTGTTTTTT. It encodes CSVMTGEFLSTGELFF.

This clonotype was found a few times. CDR3 DNA: TGTGCCAGCAGCCTATGGAAAGGGGAGAACACTGAAGCTTTCTTT. It encodes CASSLWKGENTEAFF. This chain uses TRBV7-9 with TRBJ1-1; weak D call: TRBD1 (5 bases). The CDR3 is 15 residues long. Per the germline V gene, CDR1 is SEHNR and CDR2 is FQNEAQ (reference sequence). V was pared by 5 bases and J by 1 base, with 14 bases between.

This chain links TRBV18 with TRBJ1-2; D remains ambiguous. The CDR3 is 17 amino acids. In germline, CDR1 is KGHSH, CDR2 LQKENI. V was shortened by 2 bases and J by 1 base, with 17 bases between the two germline ends. CDR3 nucleotide sequence: TGTGCCAGCTCACCATCAGACGGACGGTTATTTAACTATGGCTACACCTTC. This translates into CASSPSDGRLFNYGYTF.

The CDR3 nucleotides are TGTGCCAGCAGCGTACAGAACAGAAGGACAGATACGCAGTATTTT. Translation: CASSVQNRRTDTQYF. This chain links TRBV9 with TRBJ2-3, with D unresolved. This CDR3 is 15 amino acids long. Trimming left V 1 base short and J 3 bases short, with 12 bases between. The germline V gene has CDR1 SGDLS and CDR2 YYNGEE.

This clonotype has a count of ten or more. V gene TRBV27 combines with J gene TRBJ2-5; 9 bases agree with TRBD2. With 2 bases clipped from V and 4 bases from J, the junction kept 5 bases outside the gene matches. Looked up from germline, CDR1 is MNHEY and CDR2 is SMNVEV (reference sequence). There are 15 residues in the CDR3. CDR3 nucleotide sequence: TGTGCCAGCAGTTTAAGTAGCGGGGGAAGAGAGACCCAGTACTTC. Amino acid sequence: CASSLSSGGRETQYF.

CDR3 DNA sequence: TGCAGCGTTGCTCAGGGGGCAGGTCAGCCCCAGCATTTT. Amino acid sequence: CSVAQGAGQPQHF. V usage is TRBV29-1 and J usage is TRBJ1-5; 8 bases fit TRBD1. Trimming removed 4 bases from V and 6 bases from J; junction bases left unmatched: 5. This CDR3 is 13 amino acids long. CDR1 and CDR2 (germline): SQVTM, ANQGSEA.

Many counts were recorded for this clonotype. This chain uses TRBV29-1 with TRBJ2-2; D is ambiguous. Germline values: CDR1 SQVTM, CDR2 ANQGSEA. CDR3 length: 12 amino acids. The V end lost 6 bases, the J end lost 3 bases, and 8 bases lay between the germline ends. Here the CDR3 DNA reads TGCAGCGTAGACCCCCACACCGGGGAGCTGTTTTTT. Amino acid sequence: CSVDPHTGELFF.

The rearrangement joins TRBV28 to TRBJ2-3; D is uncertain. Germline V CDR1 and CDR2: MDHEN, SYDVKM. This CDR3 is built from 15 residues. Deletions cut 6 bases from V and 3 bases from J, with 16 bases between. CDR3 nucleotides: TGTGCCAGCAGCCTAGGTCCGAGGCCAACAGATACGCAGTATTTT. Its protein is CASSLGPRPTDTQYF.

Many counts were recorded for this clonotype. The V call is TRBV27, the J call TRBJ1-1; possibly TRBD1 for D (5 bases). CDR1 is MNHEY and CDR2 is SMNVEV in the germline V gene (reference sequence). Trimming took 7 bases from V and 7 from J, leaving 13 bases between them. This CDR3 has 12 amino acids. CDR3 residues: CASTTGRNEAFF. CDR3 sequence (DNA): TGTGCCAGCACCACGGGGCGGAATGAAGCTTTCTTT.

This clonotype has a handful of counts. This chain joins TRBV28 and TRBJ1-1; D gene ambiguous. This CDR3 has 16 amino acids. V lost 3 bases and J 0 bases, leaving 14 bases between the germline ends. Per the germline V gene, CDR1 is MDHEN and CDR2 is SYDVKM. CDR3 nucleotide sequence: TGTGCCAGCAGTTTCATAAAGACCCTTATGAACACTGAAGCTTTCTTT. It is translated as CASSFIKTLMNTEAFF. Filled out from reference TRBV28 and TRBJ1-1, the complete variable domain reads DVKVTQSSRYLVKRTGEKVFLECVQDMDHENMFWYRQDPGLGLRLIYFSYDVKMKEKGDIPEGYSVSREKKERFSLILESASTNQTSMYLCASSFIKTLMNTEAFFGQGTRLTVV.

This clonotype was seen ten or more times. This rearrangement joins TRBV7-9 to TRBJ1-6, with 10 bases fitting TRBD1. Per germline, CDR1 SEHNR and CDR2 FQNEAQ (reference sequence). The CDR3 spans 17 residues. Trimming took 3 bases from V and 9 from J; bases not matched to a gene: 11. CDR3 sequence reads: CASSFGMTGGVGSPLHF. Here the CDR3 DNA reads TGTGCCAGCAGCTTTGGTATGACAGGGGGCGTGGGTTCACCCCTCCACTTT.

The V gene is TRBV5-1, the J gene TRBJ2-3; 9 bases are shared with TRBD2. Germline CDR1 and CDR2: SGHRS and YFSETQ. V shed 0 bases and J 2 bases; nucleotides not matched to a gene: 4. The CDR3 runs to 16 residues. CDR3 sequence: CASSLGLADYTDTQYF. The CDR3 DNA reads TGCGCCAGCAGCTTGGGACTAGCGGACTACACAGATACGCAGTATTTT.

In its sample, this clonotype was seen a few times. The chain has TRBV15 and TRBJ2-6; D is undetermined. Trimming removed 2 bases at V and 2 bases at J, with 7 bases between. Germline loops: CDR1 LNHNV, CDR2 YYDKDF (reference sequence). The CDR3 has 15 residues. The CDR3 spells CATSRRVTGANVLTF. Here the CDR3 DNA reads TGTGCCACCAGCAGAAGGGTTACTGGGGCCAACGTCCTGACTTTC.

This clonotype was found many times. The chain employs TRBV29-1 and TRBJ2-3; D call uncertain. CDR1 is SQVTM and CDR2 is ANQGSEA in the germline V gene. Between the trimmed V and J ends, which lost 7 bases and 2 bases, there was a span of 16 bases. This CDR3 comprises 14 residues. The CDR3 spells CSAGWEFATDTQYF. The CDR3 nucleotides read TGCAGCGCAGGTTGGGAATTTGCCACAGATACGCAGTATTTT.

With respect to this clonotype: A read error may explain this, as a much larger clone is one base away. This likely comes from a read error, as the CDR3 has no conserved phenylalanine or tryptophan at its end. The gene calls are TRBV4-3 and TRBJ1-4; tentative D call: TRBD1 (6 bases). Germline V lookup: CDR1 LGHNA, CDR2 YSLEER. V lost 3 bases and J lost 0, with 11 bases in between. This CDR3 has 16 amino acids. The chain's CDR3 is CASSHGQTATNEKLFV. CDR3 in DNA: TGCGCCAGCAGCCACGGACAGACCGCAACTAATGAAAAACTGTTTGTT.

V gene TRBV20-1 combines with J gene TRBJ1-1; 9 bases are shared with TRBD1. Trimming took 3 bases from V and 1 from J; bases not matched to a gene: 3. The CDR3 runs 14 residues. CDR1 DFQATT and CDR2 SNEGSKA come from the germline V gene (reference sequence). CDR3 in amino acids: CSARTGQGNTEAFF. The CDR3 DNA follows: TGCAGTGCTAGGACGGGACAGGGGAACACTGAAGCTTTCTTT.

The rearrangement links TRBV28 to TRBJ2-2; D not certain. V was clipped by 8 bases and J by 6 bases, with 19 bases between them. This CDR3 spans 15 amino acids. Germline V gives CDR1 MDHEN, CDR2 SYDVKM. CDR3 sequence reads: CASALPRAYAGELFF. CDR3 nucleotide sequence: TGTGCCAGCGCTCTCCCCCGGGCATATGCCGGGGAGCTGTTTTTT.

This clonotype occurred many times. This chain connects TRBV20-1 to TRBJ2-1, with D perhaps being TRBD1 or TRBD2 (5 bases each). CDR3 length: 14 amino acids. V lost 6 bases and J 6 bases, leaving 18 bases between the germline ends. Germline CDR1 and CDR2: DFQATT and SNEGSKA (reference sequence). The CDR3 region has the DNA TGCAGTGCCATAGAGGGGACCTTAATCAATGAGCAGTTCTTC. Protein: CSAIEGTLINEQFF.

This clonotype was recorded a few times. V and J are TRBV7-2 and TRBJ1-2; TRBD1 matches at 7 bases. The germline CDR1 and CDR2 sequences are SGHTA and FQGNSA. The CDR3 runs to 13 residues. V lost 1 base to trimming and J lost 7 bases; unmatched junction nucleotides: 3. CDR3 sequence: CASSLGGGIGYTF. Written as DNA, the CDR3 is TGTGCCAGCAGCTTAGGAGGGGGCATTGGCTACACCTTC.

This clonotype was seen many times. The chain recombines TRBV4-3 with TRBJ1-1; possible D gene TRBD1, 5 bases. The germline V gene encodes CDR1 LGHNA and CDR2 YSLEER. V shed 1 base and J shed 4 bases, with 10 bases lying between them. CDR3 length: 14 amino acids. The chain's CDR3 is CASSQVPGGTEAFF. The DNA for the CDR3 is TGCGCCAGCAGCCAAGTCCCCGGGGGCACTGAAGCTTTCTTT.

This clonotype has at least ten counts. The rearrangement uses TRBV20-1 and TRBJ2-7; D is possibly TRBD2 (7 bases). CDR3 length equals 13 residues. V lost 6 bases and J lost 5, with 17 bases in between. Per the germline V gene, CDR1 is DFQATT and CDR2 is SNEGSKA (reference sequence). CDR3 sequence: CSATGTMANEQYF. In nucleotides, the CDR3 is TGCAGTGCCACAGGGACTATGGCGAACGAGCAGTACTTC.

In this sample, this clonotype turned up many times. The CDR3: CASSLSTAGVDTQYF. In DNA, the CDR3 is TGTGCCAGCAGCTTAAGCACAGCCGGGGTTGATACGCAGTATTTT. The V call is TRBV7-3, the J call TRBJ2-3; D possibly corresponds to TRBD2 (5 bases). Germline assignment: CDR1 SGHTA and CDR2 FQGTGA. CDR3 length: 15 amino acids. The ends were cut back, 1 base at V and 6 bases at J, with 14 bases in the middle.

This clonotype has ten or more counts. The gene calls are TRBV28 and TRBJ1-5; the D gene is possibly TRBD1 (6 bases). V lost 6 bases to trimming and J lost 7 bases, with 19 bases between them. This CDR3 has 15 amino acids. Germline V gene data show CDR1 as MDHEN and CDR2 as SYDVKM. The CDR3 coding sequence is TGTGCCAGCAGCCCCAACCAGGGGCGCGGACAGCCCCAGCATTTT. Translating gives CASSPNQGRGQPQHF.

J is TRBJ2-7 and V is TRBV6-1, with D perhaps matching TRBD1 or TRBD2 (5 bases each). The CDR3 has 11 residues. Germline CDR1 MNHNS, CDR2 SASEGT. V was shortened by 6 bases and J by 7 bases, with 10 bases between the two germline ends. This CDR3 reads CASRAWGEQYF. The DNA of the CDR3 is TGTGCCAGCAGAGCCTGGGGGGAGCAGTACTTC.

In this sample, this clonotype turned up a few times. V gene TRBV6-2 or TRBV6-3 combines with J gene TRBJ2-7, with D maybe TRBD1 (6 bases). Germline V gene lookup returns CDR1 MNHEY and CDR2 SVGEGT. This CDR3 region has 12 residues. V lost 5 bases and J lost 5, with 10 bases in between. The CDR3 DNA is TGTGCCAGCAGTCACAGGGTCCACGAGCAGTACGTC. This encodes CASSHRVHEQYV.